This T cell receptor beta chain was retrieved from a study of blood T cell repertoires in COVID-19. Study-wide background: Both acute and convalescent COVID-19 samples were obtained from the United States, Italy and Spain. T cells, B-cell-depleted T cells, or PBMCs supplied cDNA or gDNA.

Germline lookup yields CDR1 SGHRS and CDR2 YFSETQ. The V gene lost 7 bases and the J gene lost 2 bases, with 12 bases spanning the gap. CDR3 length: 13 amino acids. Methods used by the authors: From reference gene primer amplification, estimates of nucleated cell counts were derived. Assay: immunoSEQ multiplex PCR; the TCRdb copy retains only in-frame clones and omits some. Clone size and the V and J calls come from that table; the DNA yielded D and trimming. The sample lists 100,000 to 150,000 clones; more than 70% were seen once. This clone was seen only a few times. Sequenced: peripheral blood. The V and J genes are TRBV5-1 and TRBJ1-2; D not resolved. This TCR was sampled from a human donor in a cohort sampled during active COVID-19. The CDR3 DNA sequence: TGCGCCAGCGGGGAGGGAGCAAACTATGGCTACACCTTC. Protein product: CASGEGANYGYTF.